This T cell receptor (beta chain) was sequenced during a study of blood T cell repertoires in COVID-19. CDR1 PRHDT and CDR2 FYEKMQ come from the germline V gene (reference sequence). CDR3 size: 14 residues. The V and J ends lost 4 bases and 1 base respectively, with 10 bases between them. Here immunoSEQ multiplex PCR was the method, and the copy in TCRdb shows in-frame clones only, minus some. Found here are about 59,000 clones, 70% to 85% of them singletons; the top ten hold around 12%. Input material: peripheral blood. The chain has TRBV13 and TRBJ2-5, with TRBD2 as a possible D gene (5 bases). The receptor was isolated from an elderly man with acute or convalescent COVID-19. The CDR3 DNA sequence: TGTGCCAGCAGCTCGCGCCGGGGCCAAGAGACCCAGTACTTC. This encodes CASSSRRGQETQYF. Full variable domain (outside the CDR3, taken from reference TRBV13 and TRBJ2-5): AAGVIQSPRHLIKEKRETATLKCYPIPRHDTVYWYQQGPGQDPQFLISFYEKMQSDKGSIPDRFSAQQFSDYHSELNMSSLELGDSALYFCASSSRRGQETQYFGPGTRLLVL.